The T cell receptor beta chain described here comes from a study of blood T cell repertoires in COVID-19. The table came from immunoSEQ multiplex PCR; TCRdb's copy has only in-frame clones and leaves some out. Of fewer than 350,000 clones listed, roughly 90% are singletons. The CDR3 is 15 amino acids. The germline V gene encodes CDR1 SEHNR and CDR2 FQNEAQ (reference sequence). Trimming shortened V by 5 bases and J by 1 base, and 14 bases separated the two germline ends. This clone showed up just a few times. The receptor comes from a woman aged 30 to 39 who had been exposed to COVID-19. The sequenced material came from PBMCs or T cells enriched from blood (not recorded which). The chain employs TRBV7-9 and TRBJ1-1, with a weak D call TRBD1 (5 bases). CDR3 region: CASSPPRGSNTEAFF. In nucleotides, the CDR3 is TGTGCCAGCAGCCCCCCCCGGGGGTCGAACACTGAAGCTTTCTTT. The full variable domain, rest sourced from reference TRBV7-9 and TRBJ1-1, is DTGVSQNPRHKITKRGQNVTFRCDPISEHNRLYWYRQTLGQGPEFLTYFQNEAQLEKSRLLSDRFSAERPKGSFSTLEIQRTEQGDSAMYLCASSPPRGSNTEAFFGQGTRLTVV.